The entry below describes one T cell receptor beta chain. No antigen is known for it. A clone one base away is much larger, so this may be a read error. Preparation of the TCRbeta library involved a method that used unique molecular identifiers. In TCRdb, the PCR reads were re-called with MiXCR into one record per CDR3 protein. The sample includes about 980,000 distinct CDR3 sequences, roughly 29% seen only once; the top ten take over 25%. The sample comes from a study of T-cell reconstitution after alpha-beta-depleted transplantation in children. Broader study findings: The study reportedly traced alpha-beta T cells about two months after transplant to several hundred expanded graft clones.

From germline, CDR1 is SEHNR and CDR2 FQNEAQ (reference sequence). The CDR3 length is 17 residues. This specimen was PBMCs, mostly from graft donor cells, taken 360 days after TCRalphabeta/CD19-depleted stem cell transplant. The receptor's source is a boy less than two years old who had a stem cell transplant for SCID, so the T cells may come from the graft donor. The genes are TRBV7-9 and TRBJ1-3; 7 bases are shared with TRBD1. The CDR3 sequence: CASSLNRGGLLGNPIYF. CDR3 nucleotide sequence: TGTGCCAGCAGCTTGAACAGGGGTGGCCTTCTTGGAAACCCCATATATTTT.